One and the same sample provided the 20 T cell receptor beta chains below, sequenced in a study of CD8+ T cells in alopecia areata. Extracted RNA was reverse transcribed, and the resulting cDNA served as sequencing template. TCRdb keeps only in-frame clones here, not all; method: immunoSEQ multiplex PCR. The table records almost 250,000 clones, approximately 61% of them present only once. The sample here was CD4+ T cells sorted from blood, taken at week 0. The receptors originated from a human donor with alopecia areata.

The J gene is TRBJ1-6, the V gene TRBV23-1; D is perhaps TRBD1 (6 bases). TRBV23-1 is marked as an open reading frame, function uncertain. The length of the CDR3 is 16 residues. V was cut by 3 bases and J by 6 bases, with 15 bases left in between. The CDR3 is CASSHRETGVNSPLHF. The CDR3 DNA is TGCGCCAGCAGTCACCGCGAGACAGGTGTTAATTCACCCCTCCACTTT.

The chain carries TRBV15 and TRBJ2-7, with 8 bases lining up with TRBD1. The junction had 4 bases not matched to a gene; V was cut back by 3 bases and J by 3 bases. Germline V gene lookup returns CDR1 LNHNV and CDR2 YYDKDF (reference sequence). The CDR3 has 14 residues. This CDR3 is CATSRPGQGYEQYF. In nucleotides, the CDR3 is TGTGCCACCAGCAGGCCTGGACAGGGCTACGAGCAGTACTTC.

The V call is TRBV30, the J call TRBJ1-2; D ambiguous. The CDR3 is 13 amino acids. V gave up 0 bases and J gave up 1 base, with 6 bases separating them. The V gene's germline CDR1 is GTSNPN and CDR2 SVGIG (reference sequence). This CDR3 reads CAWSVIDNYGYTF. The CDR3 DNA reads TGTGCCTGGAGTGTAATTGATAACTATGGCTACACCTTC.

The chain has TRBV9 and TRBJ1-1; D remains unclear. Trimming removed 0 bases from V and 1 base from J, with 4 bases in between. Germline V CDR1 and CDR2: SGDLS, YYNGEE. There are 13 residues in the CDR3. The CDR3 sequence is CASSVAANTEAFF. In DNA, the CDR3 is TGTGCCAGCAGCGTAGCTGCGAACACTGAAGCTTTCTTT. Full variable domain (missing parts from reference TRBV9 and TRBJ1-1): DSGVTQTPKHLITATGQRVTLRCSPRSGDLSVYWYQQSLDQGLQFLIQYYNGEERAKGNILERFSAQQFPDLHSELNLSSLELGDSALYFCASSVAANTEAFFGQGTRLTVV.

The chain links TRBV29-1 to TRBJ1-2; tentatively, D is TRBD1 (5 bases). Germline CDR1 reads SQVTM; CDR2 reads ANQGSEA. CDR3 length: 13 amino acids. The V gene lost 4 bases and the J gene lost 0 bases, with 9 bases spanning the gap. The CDR3, as DNA: TGCAGCGTTGGGGTGGGGGCTAACTATGGCTACACCTTC. Encoded protein: CSVGVGANYGYTF.

This rearrangement joins TRBV15 to TRBJ2-1, with 11 nucleotides matching TRBD2. V lost 1 base to trimming and J lost 10 bases; unmatched junction nucleotides: 6. This CDR3 has 15 residues. Germline assignment: CDR1 LNHNV and CDR2 YYDKDF (reference sequence). Here the CDR3 reads CATSRGSGGALEQFF. In DNA form, the CDR3 reads TGTGCCACCAGCAGAGGTAGCGGGGGGGCCCTAGAGCAGTTCTTC.

J is TRBJ2-5 and V is TRBV30; D gene ambiguous. The J call may be incorrect, as the DNA end agrees better with TRBJ2-7. CDR3 size: 11 residues. Per the germline V gene, CDR1 is GTSNPN and CDR2 is SVGIG (reference sequence). This chain's CDR3 is CAWSLLYEQYF. CDR3 coding DNA: TGTGCCTGGAGTTTACTCTACGAGCAGTACTTC.

The chain uses TRBV5-1 and TRBJ2-3, with 8 nucleotides matching TRBD1. The CDR3 loop spans 15 amino acids. CDR1 is SGHRS and CDR2 is YFSETQ in the germline V gene. V was clipped by 6 bases and J by 3 bases; unmatched bases: 9. CDR3 sequence: CASMTTGAGTDTQYF. CDR3 nucleotides: TGCGCCAGCATGACGACAGGGGCAGGGACAGATACGCAGTATTTT.

This chain links TRBV7-9 with TRBJ1-1; possible D gene TRBD1, 5 bases. Germline CDR1 SEHNR, CDR2 FQNEAQ (reference sequence). Trimming took off 1 base at V and 1 base at J, with 7 bases between the two ends. This CDR3 has 14 residues. In nucleotides, the CDR3 is TGTGCCAGCAGCTTAGGACAGACGAACACTGAAGCTTTCTTT. Its translation: CASSLGQTNTEAFF. The entire variable domain, with the rest obtained from reference TRBV7-9 and TRBJ1-1, is as follows: DTGVSQNPRHKITKRGQNVTFRCDPISEHNRLYWYRQTLGQGPEFLTYFQNEAQLEKSRLLSDRFSAERPKGSFSTLEIQRTEQGDSAMYLCASSLGQTNTEAFFGQGTRLTVV.

The chain couples TRBV7-8 to TRBJ2-7, with D unclear. Trimming took off 5 bases at V and 3 bases at J, with 14 bases between the two ends. Germline V lookup: CDR1 SGHVS, CDR2 FQNEAQ. There are 14 residues in the CDR3. This CDR3 reads CASSPRRFHYEQYF. The CDR3 region has the DNA TGTGCCAGCAGCCCCAGGCGGTTCCACTACGAGCAGTACTTC.

The genes are TRBV2 and TRBJ2-1; 12 bases are a match to TRBD1. V trimming: 8 bases; J trimming: 8 bases; junction bases outside the gene matches: 4. This CDR3 comprises 13 residues. Germline values: CDR1 SNHLY, CDR2 FYNNEI. In DNA, the CDR3 is TGTGCCAGCCGGGACAGGGGGCTCTATGAGCAGTTCTTC. This gives the protein CASRDRGLYEQFF.

This clone occurred a few times. The V and J genes are TRBV30 and TRBJ2-7; TRBD2 aligns across 11 bases. CDR3 length: 14 amino acids. From germline, CDR1 is GTSNPN and CDR2 SVGIG (reference sequence). J was trimmed by 3 bases and V by 5 bases; bases with no gene match: 6. CDR3 nucleotide sequence: TGTGCCTGGGGGAGACTAGCGGGGATCTACGAGCAGTACTTC. As protein: CAWGRLAGIYEQYF.

This chain connects TRBV4-3 to TRBJ2-7; a weak D match, TRBD1 (6 bases). Trimming shortened V by 4 bases and J by 0 bases, and 19 bases separated the two germline ends. From germline, CDR1 is LGHNA and CDR2 YSLEER. The CDR3 is 17 amino acids. In DNA, the CDR3 is TGCGCCAGCAGCCGGGCCGCTTGGGGGCGGAACTCCTACGAGCAGTACTTC. As protein: CASSRAAWGRNSYEQYF.

The V call is TRBV30, the J call TRBJ2-5, with TRBD1 identical over 7 bases. The CDR3 has 15 amino acids. Germline V gene data show CDR1 as GTSNPN and CDR2 as SVGIG (reference sequence). V lost 0 bases to trimming and J lost 4 bases; unmatched junction nucleotides: 8. CDR3 protein: CAWSVLGQNGETQYF. The CDR3 bases are TGTGCCTGGAGTGTACTGGGACAGAATGGAGAGACCCAGTACTTC. Filled out from reference TRBV30 and TRBJ2-5, the complete variable domain reads SQTIHQWPATLVQPVGSPLSLECTVEGTSNPNLYWYRQAAGRGLQLLFYSVGIGQISSEVPQNLSASRPQDRQFILSSKKLLLSDSGFYLCAWSVLGQNGETQYFGPGTRLLVL.

CDR3 bases: TGCAGCGTTGAACAGGTCAGGCGAAACACTGAAGCTTTCTTT. Translating gives CSVEQVRRNTEAFF. This chain joins TRBV29-1 and TRBJ1-1; D is ambiguous. Germline V gene data show CDR1 as SQVTM and CDR2 as ANQGSEA. There are 14 residues in the CDR3. V was cut by 2 bases and J by 2 bases, with 12 bases left in between.

The V and J genes are TRBV27 and TRBJ2-7; D remains ambiguous. There are 13 residues in the CDR3. V was shortened by 3 bases and J by 3 bases, with 9 bases between the two germline ends. CDR1 and CDR2 from the germline V gene are MNHEY and SMNVEV (reference sequence). The CDR3 nucleotides are TGTGCCAGCAGTTTCGGCCAGTACTACGAGCAGTACTTC. It encodes CASSFGQYYEQYF.

V is TRBV4-1 and J is TRBJ2-3; 10 bases agree with TRBD2. Germline values: CDR1 MGHRA, CDR2 YSYEKL. The CDR3 consists of 15 residues. The V segment lost 2 bases and the J segment 1 base; nucleotides outside the gene matches: 0. CDR3 sequence reads: CASSQLAGGTDTQYF. Written as DNA, the CDR3 is TGCGCCAGCAGCCAACTAGCGGGGGGCACAGATACGCAGTATTTT.

The count of this clone is one. The chain is built from TRBV6-6 and TRBJ2-2; 9 bases are a match to TRBD1. V lost 8 bases to trimming and J lost 4 bases; unmatched junction nucleotides: 5. CDR3 size: 14 residues. From germline, CDR1 is MNHNY and CDR2 SVGAGI (reference sequence). For the CDR3, the DNA is TGTGCCAGCGGGAGACAGGGGGGCACCGGGGAGCTGTTTTTT. Its translation is CASGRQGGTGELFF.

This clone was found once. This rearrangement joins TRBV27 to TRBJ1-6, with D maybe TRBD1 (5 bases). V was pared by 6 bases and J by 9 bases, with 12 bases between. CDR1 is MNHEY, CDR2 SMNVEV, per germline (reference sequence). The CDR3 is 13 amino acids. The CDR3 spells CASRPGAFSPLHF. CDR3 coding DNA: TGTGCCAGCAGACCCGGGGCATTTTCACCCCTCCACTTT.

This clone was seen more than once but under ten times. CDR3 DNA: TGCGCCAGCGGCCTAACAGGGGGCGAGCAGTACTTC. Protein: CASGLTGGEQYF. The chain employs TRBV5-1 and TRBJ2-7; 8 bases map to TRBD1. The J segment lost 6 bases and the V segment lost 7 bases, leaving 6 bases of the junction unmatched. The CDR3 length is 12 residues. Looked up from germline, CDR1 is SGHRS and CDR2 is YFSETQ.